This T cell receptor (beta chain) originates from a study of cytomegalovirus exposure and HLA in healthy donors. Findings of the study overall: Rarity characterized most TCR sequences, yet some public TCRs appeared in many donors.

This CDR3 spans 14 amino acids. With V trimmed by 1 base and J by 3 bases, 6 bases remained unmatched. Germline lookup yields CDR1 SQVTM and CDR2 ANQGSEA. Regarding this clone: What it binds is not known.

PCR used 60 Vbeta primers and 13 Jbeta primers. This table comes from immunoSEQ multiplex PCR, and its TCRdb copy is limited to in-frame clones, with some not included. The table shows over 90,000 clones, with around three quarters occurring only once. The sample was PBMCs. This sequence was found in a man aged 50 to 60 in good health and CMV-seropositive. This chain connects TRBV29-1 to TRBJ2-7, with 7 bases that match TRBD2. CDR3 nucleotide sequence: TGCAGCGTTGAAGTGGGAGGGCCTATCTACGAGCAGTACTTC. This sequence encodes CSVEVGGPIYEQYF.